The clone carrying this T cell receptor (beta chain) came up a few times. Antigen: not known. This record belongs to a study of T cell responses to AZD1222 COVID-19 vaccine. Study conclusions and caveats: Spike as a whole was targeted by vaccine-associated CD4 TCRs, dominant at 160-218 and 743-854.

Sequenced by immunoSEQ multiplex PCR; TCRdb stores in-frame clones only, minus some. This table has some 180,000 clones, about 92% appearing once. The input for sequencing was peripheral blood, taken 28 days after the second dose of the MenACWY control vaccine. The clonotype was recovered from an adult who received the MenACWY meningococcal vaccine as a control.

CDR3 amino acids: CAWSVRGSGTYEQYF. The CDR3 bases are TGTGCCTGGAGTGTACGCGGCTCGGGTACCTACGAGCAGTACTTC. The chain recombines TRBV30 with TRBJ2-7; D gene uncertain. This CDR3 has 15 amino acids. V lost 0 bases and J lost 2, with 14 bases in between. Germline CDR1 and CDR2: GTSNPN and SVGIG (reference sequence).